Reported below is one T cell receptor (beta chain). These data belong to a study of blood T cell repertoires in COVID-19. As originally analysed: By means of reference gene primer amplification, nucleated cell counts were estimated. Clones were read by immunoSEQ multiplex PCR, and TCRdb kept only the in-frame ones, dropping some. That table is the source of V, J and clone size, and D and trimming were worked out from the DNA. Here the sample spans approximately 220,000 clones, roughly 84% being singletons. The CDR3 is made up of 21 amino acids. CDR1 is WNHNN and CDR2 is SYGVQD in the germline V gene (reference sequence). The germline V and J ends were trimmed by 6 bases and 2 bases, with 32 bases remaining between them.

The J gene is TRBJ1-5, the V gene TRBV10-1, with TRBD1 as a possible D gene (6 bases). The sequence came from a woman in her thirties or forties who had recovered from COVID-19. Sequenced material: PBMCs or T cells enriched from blood (not recorded which). CDR3 in DNA: TGCGCCAGCAGCAAAATCCCAACACTTCGACAGGTCAGGGTGGGCAATCAGCCCCAGCATTTT. It translates to CASSKIPTLRQVRVGNQPQHF.